Listed below are T cell receptor beta chains from one sample, sequenced in a study of Ad26.COV2.S vaccination and SARS-CoV-2 variants. The protocol was immunoSEQ multiplex PCR, while the TCRdb copy is restricted to in-frame clones and leaves out a portion. The sample shows approximately 480,000 clones, roughly 87% of them seen only once. The material sequenced was peripheral blood, taken in a trial of Ad26.COV2.S vaccine versus placebo. The receptors were sampled from a person between 18 and 59 years old who received the Ad26.COV2.S COVID-19 vaccine or a placebo. Each CDR3 is given with its conserved first and last residue. The order of the fields is clone size, D gene, CDR3 length, V gene, J gene, CDR3 DNA, CDR3 protein. D genes are given only for firm matches. Clone size is not always given. Where it is, it says once, few, many or a class for expanded clones.

abundance: .; d_gene: .; len: 14; v_gene: TRBV30; j_gene: TRBJ1-1; CDR3nt: TGTGCCTGGAGTGTATGGCCCGTGGACACTGAAGCTTTCTTT; CDR3aa: CAWSVWPVDTEAFF
abundance: .; d_gene: TRBD1; len: 14; v_gene: TRBV5-1; j_gene: TRBJ2-7; CDR3nt: TGCGCCAGCAGCGTAGGACAGGGGGGATACGAGCAGTACTTC; CDR3aa: CASSVGQGGYEQYF
abundance: .; d_gene: TRBD2; len: 16; v_gene: TRBV9; j_gene: TRBJ2-3; CDR3nt: TGTGCCAGCAGCCCAGCAGCGGGAGGAACCACAGATACGCAGTATTTT; CDR3aa: CASSPAAGGTTDTQYF
abundance: .; d_gene: .; len: 13; v_gene: TRBV5-1; j_gene: TRBJ2-1; CDR3nt: TGCGCCAGCAGCACACCCTTGGGGCTTGAGCAGTTCTTC; CDR3aa: CASSTPLGLEQFF
abundance: .; d_gene: TRBD1; len: 14; v_gene: TRBV7-9; j_gene: TRBJ1-1; CDR3nt: TGTGCCAGCAGCCCTAGACAGGGGATCCCCGAAGCTTTCTTT; CDR3aa: CASSPRQGIPEAFF
abundance: .; d_gene: TRBD2; len: 15; v_gene: TRBV24-1; j_gene: TRBJ2-5; CDR3nt: TGTGCCACCAGTGATACTAGGACTAGTCTGGAGACCCAGTACTTC; CDR3aa: CATSDTRTSLETQYF
abundance: .; d_gene: .; len: 12; v_gene: TRBV28; j_gene: TRBJ1-2; CDR3nt: TGTGCCAGCCAACTCGTCGGCTATGGCTACACCTTC; CDR3aa: CASQLVGYGYTF
abundance: few; d_gene: TRBD1; len: 14; v_gene: TRBV6-5; j_gene: TRBJ1-2; CDR3nt: TGTGCCAGCAGTCCGGGACAGTGGAACGATGGCTACACCTTC; CDR3aa: CASSPGQWNDGYTF
abundance: .; d_gene: TRBD2; len: 16; v_gene: TRBV7-8; j_gene: TRBJ2-7; CDR3nt: TGTGCCAGCAGTCCACTGGGGGTAGCGGGAGGTTACGAGCAGTACTTC; CDR3aa: CASSPLGVAGGYEQYF
abundance: .; d_gene: TRBD1; len: 16; v_gene: TRBV24-1; j_gene: TRBJ2-5; CDR3nt: TGTGCCACCAGTGATTTACAGGGGACGGGGCAAGAGACCCAGTACTTC; CDR3aa: CATSDLQGTGQETQYF
abundance: .; d_gene: .; len: 13; v_gene: TRBV30; j_gene: TRBJ2-7; CDR3nt: TGTGCCTGGACCCCAAGGGGGATTTACGAGCAGTACTTC; CDR3aa: CAWTPRGIYEQYF
abundance: few; d_gene: .; len: 15; v_gene: TRBV6-5; j_gene: TRBJ1-4; CDR3nt: TGTGCCAGCAGTTACTCGGCGGGAATGAGGGAAAAACTGTTTTTT; CDR3aa: CASSYSAGMREKLFF
abundance: .; d_gene: .; len: 14; v_gene: TRBV6-5; j_gene: TRBJ2-2; CDR3nt: TGTGCCAGCAGATCCATTTTGGGTACCGGGGAGCTGTTTTTT; CDR3aa: CASRSILGTGELFF
abundance: once; d_gene: .; len: 14; v_gene: TRBV5-1; j_gene: TRBJ1-1; CDR3nt: TGCGCCAGCAGCTTGGAGGGGGTTGACACTGAAGCTTTCTTT; CDR3aa: CASSLEGVDTEAFF
abundance: .; d_gene: .; len: 14; v_gene: TRBV24-1; j_gene: TRBJ2-6; CDR3nt: TGTGCCACCAGTGAGCCGGGGGGGGCCAACGTCCTGACTTTC; CDR3aa: CATSEPGGANVLTF
abundance: few; d_gene: .; len: 14; v_gene: TRBV4-3; j_gene: TRBJ1-1; CDR3nt: TGCGCCAGCAGCCAAGTCAGGGGGAACACTGAAGCTTTCTTT; CDR3aa: CASSQVRGNTEAFF
abundance: once; d_gene: TRBD2; len: 14; v_gene: TRBV9; j_gene: TRBJ2-7; CDR3nt: TGTGCCAGCAGCCGAGGTGGGGGGGCCTACGAGCAGTACTTC; CDR3aa: CASSRGGGAYEQYF
abundance: .; d_gene: TRBD2; len: 16; v_gene: TRBV5-1; j_gene: TRBJ2-7; CDR3nt: TGCGCCAGCAGCCTAGCGGGACCTTTAATCTCCTACGAGCAGTACTTC; CDR3aa: CASSLAGPLISYEQYF
abundance: .; d_gene: .; len: 15; v_gene: TRBV7-2; j_gene: TRBJ1-2; CDR3nt: TGTGCCAGCAGCAAGGAGCTCCAGGGGTGGGGAGGCTACACCTTC; CDR3aa: CASSKELQGWGGYTF
abundance: .; d_gene: TRBD2; len: 15; v_gene: TRBV4-2; j_gene: TRBJ2-3; CDR3nt: TGTGCCAGCAGCCAAGACCGGGCTAGCGGGGGTACGCAGTATTTT; CDR3aa: CASSQDRASGGTQYF
abundance: .; d_gene: .; len: 15; v_gene: TRBV27; j_gene: TRBJ2-3; CDR3nt: TGTGCCAGCAGTTTGATACGGGGGAGCACAGATACGCAGTATTTT; CDR3aa: CASSLIRGSTDTQYF
abundance: .; d_gene: .; len: 15; v_gene: TRBV2; j_gene: TRBJ1-5; CDR3nt: TGTGCCAGCAGGGTGGACAGTCTTAGCAATCAGCCCCAGCATTTT; CDR3aa: CASRVDSLSNQPQHF
abundance: few; d_gene: TRBD1; len: 15; v_gene: TRBV4-3; j_gene: TRBJ2-7; CDR3nt: TGCGCCAGCAGCCAGGGACAGGGACTCTCCTACGAGCAGTACTTC; CDR3aa: CASSQGQGLSYEQYF
abundance: .; d_gene: .; len: 20; v_gene: TRBV18; j_gene: TRBJ1-1; CDR3nt: TGTGCCAGCTCACCGAGATCGGGGACGCGAATCCGCGGGATGAACACTGAAGCTTTCTTT; CDR3aa: CASSPRSGTRIRGMNTEAFF
abundance: .; d_gene: .; len: 11; v_gene: TRBV30; j_gene: TRBJ2-7; CDR3nt: TGTGCCTGGAGGAGGGTCTACGAGCAGTACTTC; CDR3aa: CAWRRVYEQYF
abundance: .; d_gene: TRBD1; len: 17; v_gene: TRBV6-1; j_gene: TRBJ2-7; CDR3nt: TGTGCCAGCAGTGAATCTCACCCGGGACAGACAAGCTACGAGCAGTACTTC; CDR3aa: CASSESHPGQTSYEQYF
abundance: .; d_gene: .; len: 15; v_gene: TRBV5-1; j_gene: TRBJ2-5; CDR3nt: TGCGCCAGCAGCTCCAACGTTGCAATCCAAGAGACCCAGTACTTC; CDR3aa: CASSSNVAIQETQYF
abundance: .; d_gene: .; len: 16; v_gene: TRBV7-8; j_gene: TRBJ2-3; CDR3nt: TGTGCCAGCAGCCCGGGACTGCTGTCTAGCACAGATACGCAGTATTTT; CDR3aa: CASSPGLLSSTDTQYF
abundance: .; d_gene: TRBD2; len: 14; v_gene: TRBV27; j_gene: TRBJ2-3; CDR3nt: TGTGCCAGCAGTATCGGGGGGGGCACAGATACGCAGTATTTT; CDR3aa: CASSIGGGTDTQYF
abundance: .; d_gene: TRBD1; len: 16; v_gene: TRBV25-1; j_gene: TRBJ2-1; CDR3nt: TGTGCCAGCAGCTCGGCAGGGGGAGTCGGTATGAATGAGCAGTTCTTC; CDR3aa: CASSSAGGVGMNEQFF
abundance: .; d_gene: .; len: 14; v_gene: TRBV29-1; j_gene: TRBJ2-2; CDR3nt: TGCAGCGTTGGTGCTAGCGTGAACACCGGGGAGCTGTTTTTT; CDR3aa: CSVGASVNTGELFF
abundance: .; d_gene: TRBD1; len: 17; v_gene: TRBV28; j_gene: TRBJ1-4; CDR3nt: TGTGCCAGCAGTTCATTGGACAGGACGGGCGTAGGTGAAAAACTGTTTTTT; CDR3aa: CASSSLDRTGVGEKLFF
abundance: .; d_gene: .; len: 15; v_gene: TRBV28; j_gene: TRBJ2-7; CDR3nt: TGTGCCAGCAGTTTGTGGTCTCGGGAGACCTACGAGCAGTACTTC; CDR3aa: CASSLWSRETYEQYF
abundance: .; d_gene: .; len: 12; v_gene: TRBV5-6; j_gene: TRBJ2-7; CDR3nt: TGTGCCAGCAGCCACACGGACGGTGAGCAGTACTTC; CDR3aa: CASSHTDGEQYF
abundance: .; d_gene: TRBD1; len: 19; v_gene: TRBV7-8; j_gene: TRBJ1-2; CDR3nt: TGTGCCAGCAGCTTAGTGAAAGGGTCCGGGACAGGGGTTGACTATGGCTACACCTTC; CDR3aa: CASSLVKGSGTGVDYGYTF
abundance: .; d_gene: TRBD2; len: 15; v_gene: TRBV30; j_gene: TRBJ2-3; CDR3nt: TGTGCCTGGAGTTGGACTAGCGGATACACAGATACGCAGTATTTT; CDR3aa: CAWSWTSGYTDTQYF
abundance: .; d_gene: .; len: 14; v_gene: TRBV18; j_gene: TRBJ1-1; CDR3nt: TGTGCCAGCTCCCGGACAGCACAGAACACTGAAGCTTTCTTT; CDR3aa: CASSRTAQNTEAFF
abundance: .; d_gene: .; len: 15; v_gene: TRBV27; j_gene: TRBJ2-7; CDR3nt: TGTGCCAGCAGGGCGGGTACAACACTTTCCTACGAGCAGTACTTC; CDR3aa: CASRAGTTLSYEQYF
abundance: .; d_gene: TRBD2; len: 15; v_gene: TRBV5-4; j_gene: TRBJ2-1; CDR3nt: TGTGCCAGCAGCTCCGGGACTAGGCTTTACAATGAGCAGTTCTTC; CDR3aa: CASSSGTRLYNEQFF
abundance: once; d_gene: .; len: 13; v_gene: TRBV28; j_gene: TRBJ2-4; CDR3nt: TGTGCCAGCGGTGTGCCTGCCAAAAACATTCAGTACTTC; CDR3aa: CASGVPAKNIQYF
abundance: .; d_gene: TRBD2; len: 15; v_gene: TRBV9; j_gene: TRBJ2-7; CDR3nt: TGTGCCAGCAGCGTAGGAACTAGCGGGGCCTACGAGCAGTACTTC; CDR3aa: CASSVGTSGAYEQYF
abundance: .; d_gene: TRBD2; len: 16; v_gene: TRBV28; j_gene: TRBJ2-1; CDR3nt: TGTGCCAGCAGTTTCCATAGCGGGAGCGCCTACAATGAGCAGTTCTTC; CDR3aa: CASSFHSGSAYNEQFF
abundance: .; d_gene: .; len: 12; v_gene: TRBV30; j_gene: TRBJ2-7; CDR3nt: TGTGCCTGGAGCGGTGGGATCCACGAGCAGTACTTC; CDR3aa: CAWSGGIHEQYF
abundance: .; d_gene: .; len: 14; v_gene: TRBV7-2; j_gene: TRBJ2-7; CDR3nt: TGTGCCAGCAGCTTAGGTTTAGGGGTCTACGAGCAGTACTTC; CDR3aa: CASSLGLGVYEQYF
abundance: .; d_gene: TRBD2; len: 11; v_gene: TRBV27; j_gene: TRBJ2-1; CDR3nt: TGTGGACCTAGCGGGTCGTTTGAGCAGTTCTTC; CDR3aa: CGPSGSFEQFF
abundance: once; d_gene: TRBD1; len: 14; v_gene: TRBV18; j_gene: TRBJ1-1; CDR3nt: TGTGCCAGCTCCAGGGGGCGGATGGGCACTGAAGCTTTCTTT; CDR3aa: CASSRGRMGTEAFF
abundance: .; d_gene: TRBD1; len: 14; v_gene: TRBV5-1; j_gene: TRBJ1-1; CDR3nt: TGCGCCAGCTCCACCTCCACAGGGGGCTCTGAAGCTTTCTTT; CDR3aa: CASSTSTGGSEAFF
abundance: once; d_gene: .; len: 13; v_gene: TRBV19; j_gene: TRBJ1-5; CDR3nt: TGTGCCAGTAGTATGGTTGGCAATCAGCCCCAGCATTTT; CDR3aa: CASSMVGNQPQHF
abundance: .; d_gene: .; len: 14; v_gene: TRBV29-1; j_gene: TRBJ2-3; CDR3nt: TGCAGCGCCGGACCCTTAGTGGAGGCAGATACGCAGTATTTT; CDR3aa: CSAGPLVEADTQYF
abundance: .; d_gene: .; len: 13; v_gene: TRBV29-1; j_gene: TRBJ2-1; CDR3nt: TGCAGCGTTGAGGTTGCCCCTAGGAATGAGCAGTTCTTC; CDR3aa: CSVEVAPRNEQFF
abundance: .; d_gene: TRBD2; len: 23; v_gene: TRBV18; j_gene: TRBJ2-7; CDR3nt: TGTGCCAGCTCACCGAGGACGGCAGGGACTAGCGGGAGGGCCGGCATTTGGTCCTACGAGCAGTACTTC; CDR3aa: CASSPRTAGTSGRAGIWSYEQYF
abundance: .; d_gene: .; len: 15; v_gene: TRBV5-5; j_gene: TRBJ2-7; CDR3nt: TGTGCCAGCAGCCCAAGTTGGGCCCGGGGCTACGAGCAGTACTTC; CDR3aa: CASSPSWARGYEQYF
abundance: .; d_gene: .; len: 13; v_gene: TRBV10-3; j_gene: TRBJ1-4; CDR3nt: TGTGCCATCAGTGAGTCATTGAATGAAAAACTGTTTTTT; CDR3aa: CAISESLNEKLFF